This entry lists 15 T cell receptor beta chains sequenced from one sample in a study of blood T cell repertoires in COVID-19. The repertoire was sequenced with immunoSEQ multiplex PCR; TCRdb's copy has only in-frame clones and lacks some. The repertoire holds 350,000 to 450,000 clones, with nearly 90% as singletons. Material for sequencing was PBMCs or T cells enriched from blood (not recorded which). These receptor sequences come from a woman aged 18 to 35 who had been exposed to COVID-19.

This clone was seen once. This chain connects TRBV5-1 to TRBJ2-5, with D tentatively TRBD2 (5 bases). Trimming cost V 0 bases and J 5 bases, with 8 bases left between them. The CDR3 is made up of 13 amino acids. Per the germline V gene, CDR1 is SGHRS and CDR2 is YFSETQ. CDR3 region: CASSLAPGETQYF. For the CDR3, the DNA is TGCGCCAGCAGCTTGGCCCCGGGGGAGACCCAGTACTTC.

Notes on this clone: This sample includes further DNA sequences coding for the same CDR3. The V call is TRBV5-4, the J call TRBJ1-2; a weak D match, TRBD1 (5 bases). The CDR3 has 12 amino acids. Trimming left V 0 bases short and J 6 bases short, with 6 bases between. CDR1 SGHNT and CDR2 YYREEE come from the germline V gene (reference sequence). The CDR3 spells CASSLGGDGYTF. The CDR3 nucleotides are TGTGCCAGCAGCTTGGGGGGGGATGGCTACACCTTC.

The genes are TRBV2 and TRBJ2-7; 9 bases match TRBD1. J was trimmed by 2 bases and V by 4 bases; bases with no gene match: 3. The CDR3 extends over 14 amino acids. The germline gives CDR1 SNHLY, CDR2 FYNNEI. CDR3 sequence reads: CASSGTGATYEQYF. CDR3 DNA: TGTGCCAGCAGTGGGACAGGGGCGACCTACGAGCAGTACTTC. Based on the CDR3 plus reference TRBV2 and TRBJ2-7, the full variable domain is EPEVTQTPSHQVTQMGQEVILRCVPISNHLYFYWYRQILGQKVEFLVSFYNNEISEKSEIFDDQFSVERPDGSNFTLKIRSTKLEDSAMYFCASSGTGATYEQYFGPGTRLTVT.

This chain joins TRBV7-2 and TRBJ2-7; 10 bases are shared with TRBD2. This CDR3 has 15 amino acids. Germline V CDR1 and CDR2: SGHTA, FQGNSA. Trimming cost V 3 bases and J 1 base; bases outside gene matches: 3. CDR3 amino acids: CASSFLAGASYEQYF. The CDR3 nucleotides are TGTGCCAGCAGCTTCCTAGCGGGAGCGTCCTACGAGCAGTACTTC.

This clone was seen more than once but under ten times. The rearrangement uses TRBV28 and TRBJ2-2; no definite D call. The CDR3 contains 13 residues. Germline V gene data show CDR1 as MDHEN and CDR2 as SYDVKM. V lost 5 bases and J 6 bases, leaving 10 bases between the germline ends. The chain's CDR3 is CASSLLVPGELFF. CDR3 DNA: TGTGCCAGCAGTCTCTTAGTACCCGGGGAGCTGTTTTTT.

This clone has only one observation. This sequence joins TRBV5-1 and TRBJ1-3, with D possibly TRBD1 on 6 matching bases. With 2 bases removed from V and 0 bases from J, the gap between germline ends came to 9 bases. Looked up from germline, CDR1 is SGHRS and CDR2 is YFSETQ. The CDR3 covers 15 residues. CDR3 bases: TGCGCCAGCAGCTTAGTGACAGGCTCTGGAAACACCATATATTTT. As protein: CASSLVTGSGNTIYF.

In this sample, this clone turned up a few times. The CDR3 nucleotides are TGTGCCAGCAGCCAATCCGGGACACTGGACCGTTATGGCTACACCTTC. Translation: CASSQSGTLDRYGYTF. The chain has TRBV3-1 (or the pseudogene TRBV3-2) and TRBJ1-2; TRBD1 might be the D (6 bases). This CDR3 comprises 16 residues. The V end was cut by 2 bases, the J end by 5 bases, with 18 bases between. Germline assignment: CDR1 LGHDT and CDR2 YNNKEL (reference sequence).

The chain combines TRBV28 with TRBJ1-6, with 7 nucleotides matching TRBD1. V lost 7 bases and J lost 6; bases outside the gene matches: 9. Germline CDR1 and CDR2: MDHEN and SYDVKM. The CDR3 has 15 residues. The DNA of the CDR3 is TGTGCCAGCAACCCGGGGACAGACCCTAATTCACCCCTCCACTTT. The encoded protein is CASNPGTDPNSPLHF.

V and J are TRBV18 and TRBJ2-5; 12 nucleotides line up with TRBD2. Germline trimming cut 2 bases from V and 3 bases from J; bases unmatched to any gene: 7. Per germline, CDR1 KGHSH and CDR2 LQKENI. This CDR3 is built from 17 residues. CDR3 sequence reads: CASSPTSGGIGKETQYF. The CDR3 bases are TGTGCCAGCTCACCAACTAGCGGGGGGATTGGTAAAGAGACCCAGTACTTC.

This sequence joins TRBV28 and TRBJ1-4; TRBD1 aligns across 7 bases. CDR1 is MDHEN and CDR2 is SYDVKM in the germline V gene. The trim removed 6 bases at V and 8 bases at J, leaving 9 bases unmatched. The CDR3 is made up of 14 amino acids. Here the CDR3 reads CASSRPTGTEKLFF. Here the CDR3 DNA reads TGTGCCAGCAGCCGACCGACAGGGACCGAAAAACTGTTTTTT. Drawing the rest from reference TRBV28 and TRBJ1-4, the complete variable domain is DVKVTQSSRYLVKRTGEKVFLECVQDMDHENMFWYRQDPGLGLRLIYFSYDVKMKEKGDIPEGYSVSREKKERFSLILESASTNQTSMYLCASSRPTGTEKLFFGSGTQLSVL.

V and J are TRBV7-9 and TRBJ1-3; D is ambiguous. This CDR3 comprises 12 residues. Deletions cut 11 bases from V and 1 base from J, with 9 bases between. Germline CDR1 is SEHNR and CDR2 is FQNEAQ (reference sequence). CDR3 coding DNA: TGTGCCTCGTCGGGATCTGGAAACACCATATATTTT. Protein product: CASSGSGNTIYF.

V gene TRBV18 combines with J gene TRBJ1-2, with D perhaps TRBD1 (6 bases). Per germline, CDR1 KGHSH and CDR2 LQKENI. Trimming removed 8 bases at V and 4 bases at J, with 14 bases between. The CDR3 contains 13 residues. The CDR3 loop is CASQATGVYGYTF. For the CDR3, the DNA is TGTGCCAGCCAGGCGACAGGAGTCTATGGCTACACCTTC. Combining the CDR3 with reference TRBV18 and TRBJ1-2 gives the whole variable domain NAGVMQNPRHLVRRRGQEARLRCSPMKGHSHVYWYRQLPEEGLKFMVYLQKENIIDESGMPKERFSAEFPKEGPSILRIQQVVRGDSAAYFCASQATGVYGYTFGSGTRLTVV.

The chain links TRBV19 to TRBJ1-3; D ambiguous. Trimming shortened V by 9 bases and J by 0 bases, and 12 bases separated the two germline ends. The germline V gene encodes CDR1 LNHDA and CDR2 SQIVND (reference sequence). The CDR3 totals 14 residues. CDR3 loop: CASTGVVSGNTIYF. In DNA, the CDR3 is TGTGCCAGCACCGGAGTCGTCTCTGGAAACACCATATATTTT.

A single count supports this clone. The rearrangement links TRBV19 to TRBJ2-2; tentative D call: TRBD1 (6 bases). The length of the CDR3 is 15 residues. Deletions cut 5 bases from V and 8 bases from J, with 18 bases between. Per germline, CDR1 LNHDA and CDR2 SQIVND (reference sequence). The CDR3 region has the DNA TGTGCCAGTAGTCACGGACAGATCTGGCCTGGGGAGCTGTTTTTT. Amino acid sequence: CASSHGQIWPGELFF. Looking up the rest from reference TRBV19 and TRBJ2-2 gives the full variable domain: DGGITQSPKYLFRKEGQNVTLSCEQNLNHDAMYWYRQDPGQGLRLIYYSQIVNDFQKGDIAEGYSVSREKKESFPLTVTSAQKNPTAFYLCASSHGQIWPGELFFGEGSRLTVL.

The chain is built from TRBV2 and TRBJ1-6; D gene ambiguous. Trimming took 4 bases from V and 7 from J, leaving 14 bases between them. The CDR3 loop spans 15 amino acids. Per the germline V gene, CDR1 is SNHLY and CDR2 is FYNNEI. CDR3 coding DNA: TGTGCCAGCAGTGGCGACACCGGCCTAAATTCACCCCTCCACTTT. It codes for CASSGDTGLNSPLHF.